This T cell receptor (beta chain) is from a study of T cells in localized non-small cell lung cancer. The assay was immunoSEQ multiplex PCR, and TCRdb's table has in-frame clones only and misses some. The data contain more than 25,000 clones, 88% of them seen just once; the ten biggest clones take up approximately 12%. The CDR3 is 16 residues long. V was pared by 0 bases and J by 0 bases, with 11 bases between. Germline CDR1 LGHNT, CDR2 FRNRAP. The chain couples TRBV12-5 to TRBJ1-1; perhaps TRBD1 as D (6 bases). The sample was peripheral blood, taken before any cancer treatment. This TCR came from an older female donor with stage III squamous cell lung carcinoma. CDR3 nucleotides: TGTGCTAGTGGTTTGGTACGGGGGGCATTGAACACTGAAGCTTTCTTT. This encodes CASGLVRGALNTEAFF.